The 15 T cell receptor beta chains in this list originate from one sample, sequenced in a study of shared clonotypes between healthy human individuals. Measured with immunoSEQ multiplex PCR; TCRdb has only the in-frame clones, and not every one. The repertoire holds millions of clones, roughly nine tenths seen once, with over 0.12% in the top ten. Material for sequencing was naive CD4+ T cells sorted from blood. Indicated subset: CD45RA+ positively selected. The receptors come from a man in his late teens or twenties in good health.

CDR3 region: CASSSRAGAGETQYF. CDR3 sequence (DNA): TGTGCCAGCAGCTCCCGTGCGGGGGCGGGAGAGACCCAGTACTTC. The rearrangement uses TRBV5-4 and TRBJ2-5; D may be TRBD2 (7 bases). This CDR3 is 15 amino acids long. Trimming pared 3 bases from V and 4 bases from J, leaving 16 bases between. Per the germline V gene, CDR1 is SGHNT and CDR2 is YYREEE (reference sequence). Using reference TRBV5-4 and TRBJ2-5 for the parts outside the CDR3, the full variable domain is ETGVTQSPTHLIKTRGQQVTLRCSSQSGHNTVSWYQQALGQGPQFIFQYYREEENGRGNFPPRFSGLQFPNYSSELNVNALELDDSALYLCASSSRAGAGETQYFGPGTRLLVL.

Details on this clone: At one end the junction does not follow the germline gene, possibly because of a read error. V is TRBV7-7 and J is TRBJ2-1; D not resolved. The CDR3 contains 13 residues. The germline V gene encodes CDR1 SSHAT and CDR2 FNYEAQ (reference sequence). CDR3 protein: CASSPNLLNEQFF. The CDR3 DNA reads TGTGCTAGCAGCCCGAACCTCCTCAATGAGCAGTTCTTC.

The rearrangement uses TRBV6-5 and TRBJ2-1; TRBD2 might be the D (6 bases). With 3 bases removed from V and 0 bases from J, the gap between germline ends came to 9 bases. Germline values: CDR1 MNHEY, CDR2 SVGAGI. The CDR3 consists of 15 residues. As DNA, the CDR3 is TGTGCCAGCAGTTATTCGGGGGTCTCCTACAATGAGCAGTTCTTC. This codes for CASSYSGVSYNEQFF.

Note on this clone: Other DNA sequences in the same sample also yield this CDR3. The rearrangement joins TRBV28 to TRBJ2-7; D perhaps matches TRBD1 (5 bases). CDR1 is MDHEN and CDR2 is SYDVKM in the germline V gene. CDR3 size: 14 residues. V was cut by 1 base and J by 3 bases, with 10 bases left in between. CDR3 bases: TGTGCCAGCAGTTTATTGCAGGGTAACTACGAGCAGTACTTC. Protein product: CASSLLQGNYEQYF.

Details on this clone: Other DNA sequences in this sample translate to the same CDR3. CDR3 region: CASSSGLAGGETQYF. CDR3 in DNA: TGTGCCAGCAGCTCGGGACTAGCGGGGGGGGAGACCCAGTACTTC. The chain is built from TRBV28 and TRBJ2-5; 16 bases are shared with TRBD2. Germline V gene lookup returns CDR1 MDHEN and CDR2 SYDVKM. This CDR3 is 15 amino acids long. V was clipped by 6 bases and J by 5 bases; unmatched bases: 3.

The chain couples TRBV18 to TRBJ2-3, with TRBD2 identical over 11 bases. V lost 5 bases to trimming and J lost 4 bases; unmatched junction nucleotides: 5. The CDR3 spans 15 residues. Germline V CDR1 and CDR2: KGHSH, LQKENI. In DNA, the CDR3 is TGTGCCAGCTCAGCGCTAGCGGGGGGACCAGATACGCAGTATTTT. It specifies CASSALAGGPDTQYF.

To note about this clone: Other DNA sequences of this sample code for an identical CDR3. The chain combines TRBV27 with TRBJ2-3, with D unclear. The germline gives CDR1 MNHEY, CDR2 SMNVEV (reference sequence). V lost 2 bases to trimming and J lost 1 base, with 4 bases between them. The CDR3 contains 13 residues. The CDR3 DNA reads TGTGCCAGCAGTTTACGACGCACAGATACGCAGTATTTT. It encodes CASSLRRTDTQYF.

J is TRBJ2-3 and V is TRBV5-1, with 10 bases aligning to TRBD1. CDR1 is SGHRS, CDR2 YFSETQ, per germline. The V gene end was trimmed by 4 bases and the J gene end by 3 bases; junction bases not matched to a gene: 5. CDR3 length: 15 residues. This chain's CDR3 is CASSRTGGRTDTQYF. CDR3 bases: TGCGCCAGCAGCAGGACAGGGGGTAGGACAGATACGCAGTATTTT.

V gene TRBV12-1 combines with J gene TRBJ2-7; TRBD1 is taken as the D call from the table, unchecked against the DNA. TRBV12-1 is deemed a pseudogene. This CDR3 has 15 amino acids. The CDR3 region is CASSPLTYHAYEQYF. CDR3 DNA sequence: TGTGCCAGCAGCCCCCTGACATACCACGCCTACGAGCAGTACTTC.

V gene TRBV7-2 combines with J gene TRBJ1-2; weak D call: TRBD1 (6 bases). Between the trimmed V and J ends, which lost 5 bases and 8 bases, there was a span of 12 bases. The germline V gene encodes CDR1 SGHTA and CDR2 FQGNSA. This CDR3 is built from 12 residues. The chain's CDR3 is CASSLDQGGYTF. The CDR3 DNA follows: TGTGCCAGCAGCCTGGACCAGGGGGGCTACACCTTC. Based on the CDR3 plus reference TRBV7-2 and TRBJ1-2, the full variable domain is GAGVSQSPSNKVTEKGKDVELRCDPISGHTALYWYRQSLGQGLEFLIYFQGNSAPDKSGLPSDRFSAERTGGSVSTLTIQRTQQEDSAVYLCASSLDQGGYTFGSGTRLTVV.

V and J are TRBV6-1 and TRBJ2-1; 11 bases fit TRBD2. CDR3 size: 13 residues. The V gene end was trimmed by 7 bases and the J gene end by 16 bases; junction bases not matched to a gene: 12. Germline V gene sequence: CDR1 MNHNS, CDR2 SASEGT. Here the CDR3 DNA reads TGTGCCAGCAACCCGGGACTAGCGGTCCCTGGCTTCTTC. It encodes CASNPGLAVPGFF.

V and J are TRBV19 and TRBJ2-7; 13 positions agree with TRBD2. The CDR3 consists of 17 residues. CDR1 and CDR2 from the germline V gene are LNHDA and SQIVND (reference sequence). V gave up 4 bases and J gave up 3 bases; unmatched junction bases: 9. CDR3 amino acids: CASSKGRGLAGSYEQYF. Written as DNA, the CDR3 is TGTGCCAGTAGTAAAGGACGGGGACTAGCGGGAAGCTACGAGCAGTACTTC.

The rearrangement uses TRBV29-1 and TRBJ1-1; TRBD1 might be the D (6 bases). Germline CDR1 reads SQVTM; CDR2 reads ANQGSEA. The CDR3 contains 13 residues. The germline V and J ends were trimmed by 6 bases and 11 bases, with 22 bases remaining between them. The chain's CDR3 is CSVWGNLLDRAFF. DNA for the CDR3: TGCAGCGTCTGGGGAAACCTTCTTGACAGGGCTTTCTTT.

The chain employs TRBV6-5 and TRBJ2-1; D remains unclear. From germline, CDR1 is MNHEY and CDR2 SVGAGI. V was shortened by 0 bases and J by 0 bases, with 9 bases between the two germline ends. This CDR3 is built from 16 residues. CDR3 loop: CASSYSRLSSYNEQFF. The CDR3 DNA is TGTGCCAGCAGTTACTCCAGGTTGAGCTCCTACAATGAGCAGTTCTTC.

This clone was recorded once. The genes are TRBV4-3 and TRBJ2-7; TRBD1 matches at 10 bases. This CDR3 has 15 amino acids. Germline values: CDR1 LGHNA, CDR2 YSLEER. The V gene end was trimmed by 1 base and the J gene end by 1 base; junction bases not matched to a gene: 1. The DNA for the CDR3 is TGCGCCAGCAGCCAAGCGGGACAGGGGTCCTACGAGCAGTACTTC. Translating gives CASSQAGQGSYEQYF.